The T cell receptor beta chain under discussion was sequenced for a study of T-cell memory formation after mild COVID-19. Study in general: TCR clusters were mostly confined to one donor each.

This clonotype was seen at least ten times. What it binds is unknown. Study results and caveats: Whereas later expanders leaned CD4+, clones contracting day 15 to 85 showed a balanced CD4/CD8 makeup. Memory from before infection featured some responding clones, which suggests cross-reactive memory joined.

Constant-segment primers were used for 5'RACE, and the resulting TCR alpha and TCR beta cDNA libraries carried sample barcodes and UMIs. Each CDR3 protein gets one entry after TCRdb re-called the 5' RACE reads with MiXCR. The table has around 53,000 distinct CDR3 sequences, about 12% seen once. Germline V gives CDR1 MGHDK, CDR2 SYGVNS. Losses at the gene ends were 6 bases for V and 4 bases for J; bases not matched to a gene: 8. The CDR3 has 15 residues. The sample was PBMCs or a T cell subset sorted from them (not recorded which). This sequence was found in a man aged 18 to 30 who had mild COVID-19 (a few samples of this study predate the infection). Cell type and time point are not known. This chain links TRBV25-1 with TRBJ2-1; 8 bases line up with TRBD2. CDR3 in amino acids: CASREPGLDYNEQFF. The CDR3 DNA reads TGTGCCAGCAGGGAACCGGGACTAGATTACAATGAGCAGTTCTTC.